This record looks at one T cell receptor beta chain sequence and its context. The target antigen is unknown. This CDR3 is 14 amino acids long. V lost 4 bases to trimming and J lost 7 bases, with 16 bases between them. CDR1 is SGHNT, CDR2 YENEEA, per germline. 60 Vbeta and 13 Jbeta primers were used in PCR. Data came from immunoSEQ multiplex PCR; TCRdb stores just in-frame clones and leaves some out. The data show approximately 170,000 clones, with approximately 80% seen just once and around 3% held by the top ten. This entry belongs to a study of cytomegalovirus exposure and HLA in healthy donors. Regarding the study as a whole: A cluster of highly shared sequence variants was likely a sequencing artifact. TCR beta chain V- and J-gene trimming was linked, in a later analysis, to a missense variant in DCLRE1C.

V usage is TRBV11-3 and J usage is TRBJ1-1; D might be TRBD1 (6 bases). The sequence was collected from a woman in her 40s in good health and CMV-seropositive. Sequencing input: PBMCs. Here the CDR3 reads CASSSRDTRIEAFF. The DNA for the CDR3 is TGTGCCAGCAGCTCCCGGGACACCAGAATTGAAGCTTTCTTT.